Shown below are 10 T cell receptor beta chains from a single sample sequenced in a study of T cells after yellow fever vaccination. TCRdb reanalysed the 5' RACE reads using MiXCR and keeps one entry per CDR3 protein. The sample includes about 320,000 distinct CDR3 sequences, 3.5% to 5% of them seen just once. Sample: PBMCs, taken 15 days after the yellow fever booster vaccination. All receptors come from a man aged 18 to 29 who received the YFV17D yellow fever vaccine.

V is TRBV18 and J is TRBJ2-7, with 7 nucleotides matching TRBD1. V was pared by 3 bases and J by 0 bases, with 5 bases of the junction left unmatched. The germline gives CDR1 KGHSH, CDR2 LQKENI. The CDR3 has 15 amino acids. In DNA form, the CDR3 reads TGTGCCAGCTCACCGGCCACAGGGGACTCCTACGAGCAGTACGTC. It yields the protein CASSPATGDSYEQYV.

This clonotype was detected only a few times. The rearrangement uses TRBV12-3 or TRBV12-4 and TRBJ2-1; D perhaps matches TRBD2 (6 bases). The CDR3 has 12 amino acids. With 3 bases removed from V and 8 bases from J, the gap between germline ends came to 8 bases. The DNA of the CDR3 is TGTGCCAGCAGTTTTTGGGGGGATGAGCAGTTCTTC. Translated: CASSFWGDEQFF.

J is TRBJ2-1 and V is TRBV5-1; no firm D call. The germline V gene encodes CDR1 SGHRS and CDR2 YFSETQ. The ends were cut back, 0 bases at V and 6 bases at J, with 7 bases in the middle. The CDR3 consists of 13 residues. CDR3: CASSLATINEQFF. Written as DNA, the CDR3 is TGCGCCAGCAGCTTGGCCACAATCAATGAGCAGTTCTTC.

This clonotype was seen many times. This CDR3 reads CASSQDSASGGRSEQFF. CDR3 sequence (DNA): TGCGCCAGCAGCCAAGACTCCGCTAGCGGGGGTCGAAGTGAGCAGTTCTTC. This chain joins TRBV4-3 and TRBJ2-1, with 10 nucleotides matching TRBD2. The V gene end was trimmed by 0 bases and the J gene end by 9 bases; junction bases not matched to a gene: 11. The CDR3 loop spans 17 amino acids. The germline V gene has CDR1 LGHNA and CDR2 YSLEER.

This clonotype was seen at least ten times. The chain is built from TRBV5-5 and TRBJ1-4, with D tentatively TRBD1 (5 bases). The length of the CDR3 is 15 residues. Germline V gene lookup returns CDR1 SGHKS and CDR2 YYEKEE (reference sequence). V was clipped by 2 bases and J by 5 bases, with 13 bases between them. The chain's CDR3 is CASSFRVDGNEKLFF. CDR3 nucleotides: TGTGCCAGCAGCTTCAGGGTAGATGGGAATGAAAAACTGTTTTTT.

The table lists this clonotype with a few counts. The rearrangement uses TRBV7-2 and TRBJ2-1; 9 positions agree with TRBD1. The CDR3 has 18 residues. Germline values: CDR1 SGHTA, CDR2 FQGNSA. V shed 3 bases, J shed 5 bases, and the junction held 14 bases outside the gene matches. CDR3 in amino acids: CASSFLIIDRGWDNEQFF. CDR3 DNA sequence: TGTGCCAGCAGCTTCCTAATTATAGACAGGGGGTGGGACAATGAGCAGTTCTTC.

This clonotype has a count of ten or more. This chain uses TRBV7-9 with TRBJ2-1; D is possibly TRBD1 or TRBD2 (5 bases each). CDR1 and CDR2 from the germline V gene are SEHNR and FQNEAQ (reference sequence). The V and J ends lost 1 base and 2 bases respectively, with 12 bases between them. The CDR3 runs to 16 residues. CDR3 residues: CASSLGAGATYNEQFF. Written as DNA, the CDR3 is TGTGCCAGCAGCTTAGGAGCCGGGGCGACCTACAATGAGCAGTTCTTC.

This clonotype appeared many times. Here the CDR3 DNA reads TGTGCCAACGGACAGGGGGCAGCTGGAAACACCATATATTTT. This gives the protein CANGQGAAGNTIYF. The chain uses TRBV10-3 and TRBJ1-3; 11 bases agree with TRBD1. Unmatched junction bases numbered 4, after V lost 10 bases and J lost 2 bases. Per the germline V gene, CDR1 is ENHRY and CDR2 is SYGVKD. The CDR3 is made up of 14 amino acids.

This clonotype has at least ten counts. The genes are TRBV7-3 and TRBJ2-3, with D perhaps assigned TRBD1 or TRBD2 (5 bases each). The CDR3 loop spans 16 amino acids. Germline-derived CDR1 and CDR2 are SGHTA and FQGTGA. V gave up 5 bases and J gave up 3 bases, with 18 bases separating them. CDR3 bases: TGTGCCAGCAGCCCCCCGGGACGAGGTGTAACAGATACGCAGTATTTT. Translation gives CASSPPGRGVTDTQYF. Using reference TRBV7-3 and TRBJ2-3 for the parts outside the CDR3, the full variable domain is GAGVSQTPSNKVTEKGKYVELRCDPISGHTALYWYRQSLGQGPEFLIYFQGTGAADDSGLPNDRFFAVRPEGSVSTLKIQRTERGDSAVYLCASSPPGRGVTDTQYFGPGTRLTVL.

This chain joins TRBV5-1 and TRBJ1-1; no reliable D call. The CDR3 covers 15 residues. CDR1 and CDR2 from the germline V gene are SGHRS and YFSETQ. Trimming left V 1 base short and J 7 bases short, with 17 bases between. The CDR3 nucleotides read TGCGCCAGCAGCTTGAGCGTTGGACCGGAAAGTGAAGCTTTCTTT. Protein product: CASSLSVGPESEAFF.